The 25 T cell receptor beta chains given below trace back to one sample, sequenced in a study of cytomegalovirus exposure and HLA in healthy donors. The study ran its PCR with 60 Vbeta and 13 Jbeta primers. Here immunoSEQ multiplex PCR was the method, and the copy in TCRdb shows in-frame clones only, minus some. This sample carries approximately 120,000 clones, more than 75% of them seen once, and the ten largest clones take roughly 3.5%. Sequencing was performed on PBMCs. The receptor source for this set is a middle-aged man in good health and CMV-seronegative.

Written as DNA, the CDR3 is TGTGCCAGCAGTTTTACTAGCGGGGCCCGCTTCTCCTACGAGCAGTACTTC. Translated: CASSFTSGARFSYEQYF. The chain joins TRBV27 to TRBJ2-7, with 10 bases identical to TRBD2. This CDR3 is built from 17 residues. CDR1 and CDR2 (germline): MNHEY, SMNVEV (reference sequence). The V and J ends lost 3 bases and 0 bases, in that order; junction bases with no gene match: 8.

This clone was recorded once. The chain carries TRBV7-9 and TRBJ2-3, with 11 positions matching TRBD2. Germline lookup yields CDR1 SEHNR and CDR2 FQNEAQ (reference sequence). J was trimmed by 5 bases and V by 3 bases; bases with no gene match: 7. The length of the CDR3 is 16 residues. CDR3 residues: CASSFGSGGARDTQYF. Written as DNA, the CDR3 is TGTGCCAGCAGCTTTGGTAGCGGGGGGGCCCGAGATACGCAGTATTTT.

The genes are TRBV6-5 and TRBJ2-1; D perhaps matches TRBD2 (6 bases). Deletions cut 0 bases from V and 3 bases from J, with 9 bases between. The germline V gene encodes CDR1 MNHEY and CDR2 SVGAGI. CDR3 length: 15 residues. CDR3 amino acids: CASSYSRGYYNEQFF. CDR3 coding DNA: TGTGCCAGCAGTTACTCGCGGGGTTACTACAATGAGCAGTTCTTC.

CDR3 nucleotides: TGTGCCAGCAGCTTAGGCGTCGAGGGCTACACCTTC. It encodes CASSLGVEGYTF. This rearrangement joins TRBV7-9 to TRBJ1-2, with unresolved D. V lost 1 base and J lost 8, with 8 bases in between. Germline V gene sequence: CDR1 SEHNR, CDR2 FQNEAQ (reference sequence). The length of the CDR3 is 12 residues. The variable domain in full, completed from reference TRBV7-9 and TRBJ1-2, reads DTGVSQNPRHKITKRGQNVTFRCDPISEHNRLYWYRQTLGQGPEFLTYFQNEAQLEKSRLLSDRFSAERPKGSFSTLEIQRTEQGDSAMYLCASSLGVEGYTFGSGTRLTVV.

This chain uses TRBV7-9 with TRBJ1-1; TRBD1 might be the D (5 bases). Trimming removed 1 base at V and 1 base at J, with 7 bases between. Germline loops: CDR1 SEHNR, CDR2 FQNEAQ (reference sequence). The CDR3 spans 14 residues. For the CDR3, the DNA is TGTGCCAGCAGCTTAGGACAGCAGAACACTGAAGCTTTCTTT. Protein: CASSLGQQNTEAFF. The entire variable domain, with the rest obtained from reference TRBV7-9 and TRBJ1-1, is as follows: DTGVSQNPRHKITKRGQNVTFRCDPISEHNRLYWYRQTLGQGPEFLTYFQNEAQLEKSRLLSDRFSAERPKGSFSTLEIQRTEQGDSAMYLCASSLGQQNTEAFFGQGTRLTVV.

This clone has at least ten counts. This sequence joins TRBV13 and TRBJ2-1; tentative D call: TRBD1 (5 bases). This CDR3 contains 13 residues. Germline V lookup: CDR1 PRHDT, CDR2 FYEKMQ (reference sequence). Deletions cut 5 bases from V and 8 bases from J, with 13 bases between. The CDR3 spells CASSPRQSDEQFF. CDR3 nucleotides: TGTGCCAGCAGCCCCAGACAGAGCGATGAGCAGTTCTTC.

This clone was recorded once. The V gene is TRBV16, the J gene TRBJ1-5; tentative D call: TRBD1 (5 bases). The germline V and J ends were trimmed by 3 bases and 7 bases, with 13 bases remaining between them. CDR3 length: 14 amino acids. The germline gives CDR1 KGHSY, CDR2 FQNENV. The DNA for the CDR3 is TGTGCCAGCAGCCACCCCAGGGAATCCCAGCCCCAGCATTTT. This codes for CASSHPRESQPQHF.

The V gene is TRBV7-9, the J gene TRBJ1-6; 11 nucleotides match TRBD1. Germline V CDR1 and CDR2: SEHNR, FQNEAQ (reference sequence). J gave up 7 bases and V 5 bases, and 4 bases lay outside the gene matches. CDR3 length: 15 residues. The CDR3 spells CASSRTGGRNSPLHF. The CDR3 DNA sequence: TGTGCCAGCAGCCGGACAGGGGGCAGGAATTCACCCCTCCACTTT.

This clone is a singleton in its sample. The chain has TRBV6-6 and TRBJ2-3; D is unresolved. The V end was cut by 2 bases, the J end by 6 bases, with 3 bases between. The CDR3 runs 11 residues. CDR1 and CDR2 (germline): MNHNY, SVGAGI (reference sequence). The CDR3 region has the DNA TGTGCCAGCAGTTACGAGGATACGCAGTATTTT. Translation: CASSYEDTQYF.

CDR3 in DNA: TGCGCCAGCAGCTTGGGAGGGTCGGAGACCCAGTACTTC. Translating gives CASSLGGSETQYF. The V gene is TRBV5-1, the J gene TRBJ2-5, with TRBD2 as a possible D gene (5 bases). The CDR3 loop spans 13 amino acids. Germline V gene sequence: CDR1 SGHRS, CDR2 YFSETQ. The germline V and J ends were trimmed by 0 bases and 5 bases, with 8 bases remaining between them.

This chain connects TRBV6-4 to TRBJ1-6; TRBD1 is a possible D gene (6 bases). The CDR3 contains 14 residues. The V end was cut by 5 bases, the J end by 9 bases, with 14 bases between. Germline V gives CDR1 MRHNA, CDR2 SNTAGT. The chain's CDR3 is CASSYTGSASPLHF. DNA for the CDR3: TGTGCCAGCAGTTACACAGGGTCAGCTTCACCCCTCCACTTT.

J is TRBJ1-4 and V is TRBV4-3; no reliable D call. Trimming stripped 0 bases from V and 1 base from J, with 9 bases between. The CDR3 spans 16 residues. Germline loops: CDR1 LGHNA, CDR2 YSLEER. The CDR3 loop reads CASSQDRRVTNEKLFF. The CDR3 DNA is TGCGCCAGCAGCCAAGATAGGAGGGTAACTAATGAAAAACTGTTTTTT.

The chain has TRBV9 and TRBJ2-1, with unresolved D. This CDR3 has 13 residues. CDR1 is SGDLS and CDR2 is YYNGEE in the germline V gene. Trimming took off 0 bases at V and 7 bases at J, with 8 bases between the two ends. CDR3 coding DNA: TGTGCCAGCAGCGTAGACTACTTAAATGAGCAGTTCTTC. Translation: CASSVDYLNEQFF.

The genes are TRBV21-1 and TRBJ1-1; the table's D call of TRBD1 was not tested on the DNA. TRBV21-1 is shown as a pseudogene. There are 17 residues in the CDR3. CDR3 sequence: CASSKRTGRRARGGAFF. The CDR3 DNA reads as TGTGCCAGCAGCAAAAGGACGGGGCGAAGGGCTCGAGGGGGAGCTTTCTTT.

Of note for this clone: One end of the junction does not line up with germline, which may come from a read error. The CDR3 DNA reads as TGTTCCAGCAGCCGTGACACTAGCAATCAGCCCCAGCATTTT. This gives the protein CSSSRDTSNQPQHF. J is TRBJ1-5 and V is TRBV7-9; D uncertain. Per germline, CDR1 SEHNR and CDR2 FQNEAQ (reference sequence). The CDR3 loop spans 14 amino acids.

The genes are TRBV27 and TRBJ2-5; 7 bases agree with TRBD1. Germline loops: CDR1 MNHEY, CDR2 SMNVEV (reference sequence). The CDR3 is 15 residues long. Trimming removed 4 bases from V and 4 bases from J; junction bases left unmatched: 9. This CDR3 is CASSSTGYGIETQYF. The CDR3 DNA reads TGTGCCAGCAGTTCGACAGGGTATGGAATAGAGACCCAGTACTTC.

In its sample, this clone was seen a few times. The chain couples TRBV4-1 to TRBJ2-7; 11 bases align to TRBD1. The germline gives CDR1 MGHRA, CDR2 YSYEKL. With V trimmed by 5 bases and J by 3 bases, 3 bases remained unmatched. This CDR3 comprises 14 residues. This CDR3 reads CASSWGQGVYEQYF. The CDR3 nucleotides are TGCGCCAGCAGCTGGGGACAGGGGGTCTACGAGCAGTACTTC.

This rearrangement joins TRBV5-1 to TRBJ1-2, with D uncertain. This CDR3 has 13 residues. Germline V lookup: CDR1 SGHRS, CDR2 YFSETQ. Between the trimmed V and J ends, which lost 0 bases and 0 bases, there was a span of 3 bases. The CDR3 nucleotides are TGCGCCAGCAGCTTGGCGGCTAACTATGGCTACACCTTC. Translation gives CASSLAANYGYTF.

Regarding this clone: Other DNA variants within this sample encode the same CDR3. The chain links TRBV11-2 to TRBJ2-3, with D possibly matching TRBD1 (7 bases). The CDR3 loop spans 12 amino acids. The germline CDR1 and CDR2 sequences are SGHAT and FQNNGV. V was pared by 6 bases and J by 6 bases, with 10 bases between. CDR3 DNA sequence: TGTGCCAGCAGATCAGGGGGGGATACGCAGTATTTT. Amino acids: CASRSGGDTQYF.

The CDR3 DNA reads TGTGCCAGCAGTTTATCGGCCTACAGGGACTATGGCTACACCTTC. It yields the protein CASSLSAYRDYGYTF. This sequence joins TRBV27 and TRBJ1-2, with D perhaps matching TRBD1 (6 bases). The germline V and J ends were trimmed by 0 bases and 3 bases, with 11 bases remaining between them. This CDR3 spans 15 amino acids. CDR1 and CDR2 (germline): MNHEY, SMNVEV (reference sequence).

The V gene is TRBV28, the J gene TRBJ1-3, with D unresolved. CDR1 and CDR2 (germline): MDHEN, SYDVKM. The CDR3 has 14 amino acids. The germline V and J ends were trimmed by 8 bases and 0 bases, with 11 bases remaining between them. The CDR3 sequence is CASGRLSSGNTIYF. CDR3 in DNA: TGTGCCAGCGGGAGACTGAGCTCTGGAAACACCATATATTTT.

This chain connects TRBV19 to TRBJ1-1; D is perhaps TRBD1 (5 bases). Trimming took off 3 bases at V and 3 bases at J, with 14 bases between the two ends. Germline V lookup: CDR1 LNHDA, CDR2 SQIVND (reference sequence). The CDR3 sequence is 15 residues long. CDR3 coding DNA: TGTGCCAGTAGTATGGGATGGGGGGGATACACTGAAGCTTTCTTT. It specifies CASSMGWGGYTEAFF. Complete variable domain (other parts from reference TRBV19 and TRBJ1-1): DGGITQSPKYLFRKEGQNVTLSCEQNLNHDAMYWYRQDPGQGLRLIYYSQIVNDFQKGDIAEGYSVSREKKESFPLTVTSAQKNPTAFYLCASSMGWGGYTEAFFGQGTRLTVV.

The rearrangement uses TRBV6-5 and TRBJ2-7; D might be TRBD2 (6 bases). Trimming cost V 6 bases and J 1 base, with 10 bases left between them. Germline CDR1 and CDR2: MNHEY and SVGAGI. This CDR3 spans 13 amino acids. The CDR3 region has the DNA TGTGCCAGCAGACTAGGGACTTCCTACGAGCAGTACTTC. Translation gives CASRLGTSYEQYF.

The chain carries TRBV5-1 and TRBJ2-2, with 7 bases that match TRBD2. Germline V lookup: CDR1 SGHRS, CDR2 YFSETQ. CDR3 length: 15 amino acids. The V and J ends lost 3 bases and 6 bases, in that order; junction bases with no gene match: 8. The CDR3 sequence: CASSSGGDQAGELFF. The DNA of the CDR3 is TGCGCCAGCAGCTCGGGGGGTGATCAGGCCGGGGAGCTGTTTTTT.

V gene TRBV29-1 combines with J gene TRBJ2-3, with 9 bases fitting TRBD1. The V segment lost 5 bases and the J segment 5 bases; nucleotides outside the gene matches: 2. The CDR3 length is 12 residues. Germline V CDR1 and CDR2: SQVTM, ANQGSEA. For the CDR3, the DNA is TGCAGCGTTACGACAGGGGGAGATACGCAGTATTTT. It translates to CSVTTGGDTQYF.